This T cell receptor beta chain was recorded in a study of T cell changes during pregnancy in multiple sclerosis. Trimming removed 0 bases from V and 0 bases from J, with 9 bases in between. The CDR3 extends over 15 amino acids. The V gene's germline CDR1 is SGDLS and CDR2 YYNGEE. Clones were sequenced by immunoSEQ multiplex PCR, and TCRdb holds only the in-frame ones, with some missing. The sample holds approximately 44,000 clones; about 90% are singletons and the top ten take less than 0.75%. The receptor comes from a female donor with multiple sclerosis, enrolled in a pregnancy study. Material: CD4+ T cells from peripheral blood mononuclear cells, obtained before pregnancy. V gene TRBV9 combines with J gene TRBJ1-2; perhaps TRBD1 as D (5 bases). In DNA form, the CDR3 reads TGTGCCAGCAGCGTAGCGACAGTTCCTAACTATGGCTACACCTTC. It yields the protein CASSVATVPNYGYTF. The variable domain in full, completed from reference TRBV9 and TRBJ1-2, reads DSGVTQTPKHLITATGQRVTLRCSPRSGDLSVYWYQQSLDQGLQFLIQYYNGEERAKGNILERFSAQQFPDLHSELNLSSLELGDSALYFCASSVATVPNYGYTFGSGTRLTVV.